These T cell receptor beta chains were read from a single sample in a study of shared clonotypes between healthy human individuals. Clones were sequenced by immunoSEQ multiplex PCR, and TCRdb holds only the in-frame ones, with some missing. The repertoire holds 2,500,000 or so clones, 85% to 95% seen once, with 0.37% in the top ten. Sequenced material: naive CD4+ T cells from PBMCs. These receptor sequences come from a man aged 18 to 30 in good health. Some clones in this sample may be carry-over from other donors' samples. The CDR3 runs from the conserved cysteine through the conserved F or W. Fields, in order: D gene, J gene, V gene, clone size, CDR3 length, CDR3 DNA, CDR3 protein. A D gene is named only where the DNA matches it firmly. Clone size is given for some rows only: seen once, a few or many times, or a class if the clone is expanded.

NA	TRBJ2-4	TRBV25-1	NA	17	TGTGCCAGCAGTGAATCCGGACAGCATAAAGCCAAAAACATTCAGTACTTC	CASSESGQHKAKNIQYF
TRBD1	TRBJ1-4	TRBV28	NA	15	TGTGCCAGCAGTTTAATCGACAGGGAGGATGAAAAACTGTTTTTT	CASSLIDREDEKLFF
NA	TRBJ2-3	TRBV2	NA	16	TGTGCCAGCAGTGAAGCGCTTTGGGGGCTCGGAGATACGCAGTATTTT	CASSEALWGLGDTQYF
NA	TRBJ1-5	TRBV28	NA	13	TGTGCCAGCAGTTTACAGGGTGTCCGGACCCAGCATTTT	CASSLQGVRTQHF
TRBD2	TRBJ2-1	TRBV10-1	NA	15	TGCGCCAGCAGTCTGGCTGAGCGGGAGGCCAGAGAGCAGTTCTTC	CASSLAEREAREQFF
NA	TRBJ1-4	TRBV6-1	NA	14	TGTGCCAGCAGTGTAGGTCCGACTAATGAAAAACTGTTTTTT	CASSVGPTNEKLFF
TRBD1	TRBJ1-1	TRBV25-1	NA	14	TGTGCCAGCAGTGGTACAGGGGGGAGGACTGAAGCTTTCTTT	CASSGTGGRTEAFF
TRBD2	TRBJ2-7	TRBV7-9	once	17	TGTGCCAGCTCACCCTCCCGGGCTAGCGGGAGGGCCGCCTTCCCGTACTTC	CASSPSRASGRAAFPYF
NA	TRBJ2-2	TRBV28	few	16	TGTGCCAGCAGTCGGACCGGGACGAGGAACACCGGGGAGCTGTTTTTT	CASSRTGTRNTGELFF
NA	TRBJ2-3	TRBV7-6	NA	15	TGTGCCAGCAGCTTAAGGACGGCGGTCACAGATACGCAGTATTTT	CASSLRTAVTDTQYF
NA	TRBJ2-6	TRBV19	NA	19	TGTGCCAGTAGTATACTGACGGCACAACGGATCTCTGGGGCCAACGTCCTGACTTTC	CASSILTAQRISGANVLTF
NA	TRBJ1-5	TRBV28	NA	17	TGTGCCAGCAGTTCCCTATCCACGCCAGGGTACAATCAGCCCCAGCATTTT	CASSSLSTPGYNQPQHF
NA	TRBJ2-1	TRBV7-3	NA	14	TGTGCCAGCAGCTTATCTCACTCCTACAATGAGCAGTTCTTC	CASSLSHSYNEQFF
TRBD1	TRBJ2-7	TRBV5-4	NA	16	TGTGCCAGCAGCCCTCAACAGGGGAGAATAGGCTACGAGCAGTACTTC	CASSPQQGRIGYEQYF
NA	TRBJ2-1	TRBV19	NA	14	TGTGCCAGTAGTATCTGGCGGGGAACAAATGAGCAGTTCTTC	CASSIWRGTNEQFF